This section outlines one T cell receptor (beta chain) sequence together with its context. Its antigen is not identified. Unique molecular identifiers were built into the TCR beta cDNA libraries. A population of roughly 0.9 to 11 million T cells gave rise to about half a million cDNA molecules. MiXCR, run by TCRdb on the PCR reads, gives a single entry per CDR3 protein. The table shows approximately 690,000 distinct CDR3 sequences, with approximately 60% occurring only once. The source of the sample is a study of post-analysis software for immune sequencing data. At the level of the study: The study covered relapsing-remitting, secondary progressive and progressive-relapsing courses of multiple sclerosis.

Study-wide points: Five TRBV segments were significantly more frequent in patients than in controls. TRBV5-6, TRBV5-1 and TRBV20-1 were among these segments. Controls had significantly higher normalized Chao1 diversity than multiple sclerosis patients.

V lost 3 bases and J 2 bases, leaving 11 bases between the germline ends. CDR1 is DFQATT and CDR2 is SNEGSKA in the germline V gene (reference sequence). There are 14 residues in the CDR3. V gene TRBV20-1 combines with J gene TRBJ2-1, with unresolved D. Sequenced material: blood. The clonotype comes from a girl aged 2 to 10 with multiple sclerosis. This chain's CDR3 is CSARAATTYNEQFF. The CDR3 nucleotides are TGCAGTGCTAGGGCCGCGACAACCTACAATGAGCAGTTCTTC.